These 20 T cell receptor beta chains originate from one sample sequenced in a study of T cell changes during pregnancy in multiple sclerosis (dated by TCRdb to about 2019). Receptor libraries were prepared by the immunoSEQ multiplex PCR assay. Sourced from immuneACCESS, this table was stored by TCRdb with only in-frame sequences that have V and J called. A share of the clones is absent; for the studies checked, an unresolved V gene accounts for under half, and the remainder has no known explanation. The sample yields 34,000 or so clones; about nine tenths were counted once. Clones ranked in the top ten supply about 10% of the sample. Sample: CD8+ T cells from peripheral blood mononuclear cells, taken before pregnancy. Source of these receptors: a female donor with multiple sclerosis, enrolled in a pregnancy study.

V usage is TRBV7-6 and J usage is TRBJ2-1; TRBD2 matches at 13 bases. The ends lost 0 bases at V and 4 bases at J; junction bases unmatched: 0. Germline loops: CDR1 SGHVS, CDR2 FNYEAQ. The CDR3 sequence is 16 residues long. The chain's CDR3 is CASSLATSGGYNEQFF. The DNA of the CDR3 is TGTGCCAGCAGCTTAGCGACTAGCGGGGGGTACAATGAGCAGTTCTTC.

The CDR3 protein is CASSPLGDRGAYEQYF. Written as DNA, the CDR3 is TGTGCCAGCAGTCCTCTCGGGGACAGGGGGGCCTACGAGCAGTACTTC. This chain links TRBV14 with TRBJ2-7; 11 bases fit TRBD1. Germline CDR1 reads SGHDN; CDR2 reads FVKESK. V dropped 6 bases and J dropped 2; count of bases not matched to a gene: 9. The CDR3 has 16 residues. Looking up the rest from reference TRBV14 and TRBJ2-7 gives the full variable domain: EAGVTQFPSHSVIEKGQTVTLRCDPISGHDNLYWYRRVMGKEIKFLLHFVKESKQDESGMPNNRFLAERTGGTYSTLKVQPAELEDSGVYFCASSPLGDRGAYEQYFGPGTRLTVT.

This sequence joins TRBV5-8 and TRBJ1-1, with D possibly being TRBD1 (6 bases). This CDR3 region has 16 residues. Deletions cut 3 bases from V and 3 bases from J, with 18 bases between. Germline loops: CDR1 SGHTS, CDR2 YDEGEE. The CDR3 nucleotides are TGTGCCAGCAGCTCCCGGACGAAGTGGACAGACACTGAAGCTTTCTTT. This codes for CASSSRTKWTDTEAFF. Supplemented by reference TRBV5-8 and TRBJ1-1, the full variable domain reads EAGVTQSPTHLIKTRGQQATLRCSPISGHTSVYWYQQALGLGLQFLLWYDEGEERNRGNFPPRFSGRQFPNYSSELNVNALELEDSALYLCASSSRTKWTDTEAFFGQGTRLTVV.

The genes are TRBV7-9 and TRBJ1-2, with TRBD1 identical over 7 bases. V was clipped by 4 bases and J by 4 bases; unmatched bases: 15. Germline CDR1 SEHNR, CDR2 FQNEAQ (reference sequence). This CDR3 has 17 residues. The CDR3 bases are TGTGCCAGCAGCTCAGGACAGGTTGACCTCCGTGGCTATGGCTACACCTTC. It yields the protein CASSSGQVDLRGYGYTF.

The chain carries TRBV2 and TRBJ2-5; TRBD2 matches 8 bases. CDR1 is SNHLY and CDR2 is FYNNEI in the germline V gene. The CDR3 runs to 15 residues. The V segment lost 8 bases and the J segment 1 base; nucleotides outside the gene matches: 9. The DNA for the CDR3 is TGTGCCAGCCGAGAGGCGGGGGGTTCCCAAGAGACCCAGTACTTC. Translated: CASREAGGSQETQYF.

This clone turned up a few times. This chain links TRBV6-1 with TRBJ2-7; the match to TRBD2 covers 16 bases. The CDR3 spans 16 residues. The germline V gene has CDR1 MNHNS and CDR2 SASEGT. The J segment lost 3 bases and the V segment lost 4 bases, leaving 3 bases of the junction unmatched. The CDR3 reads CASSGGTSGRVYEQYF. The DNA for the CDR3 is TGTGCCAGCAGTGGCGGGACTAGCGGGAGGGTCTACGAGCAGTACTTC.

The CDR3 loop is CASSATGAQGAFF. CDR3 sequence (DNA): TGTGCCAGCAGTGCGACAGGGGCCCAGGGAGCTTTCTTT. The rearrangement uses TRBV6-1 and TRBJ1-1; 8 nucleotides agree with TRBD1. CDR3 length: 13 residues. Germline V gene sequence: CDR1 MNHNS, CDR2 SASEGT. The V segment lost 4 bases and the J segment 10 bases; nucleotides outside the gene matches: 8.

The chain carries TRBV4-2 and TRBJ1-4, with D possibly being TRBD1 (5 bases). Germline CDR1 and CDR2: LGHNA and YNFKEQ. V was trimmed by 1 base and J by 7 bases, leaving 16 bases between them. The CDR3 covers 16 residues. As DNA, the CDR3 is TGTGCCAGCAGCCAAGGGTGGGGAGTGGGGGGTGAAAAACTGTTTTTT. This translates into CASSQGWGVGGEKLFF.

The chain is built from TRBV7-9 and TRBJ2-7; 11 bases agree with TRBD1. The germline V gene encodes CDR1 SEHNR and CDR2 FQNEAQ (reference sequence). V lost 5 bases and J lost 6; bases outside the gene matches: 6. This CDR3 has 14 residues. CDR3 sequence: CASSPRTGGREQYF. CDR3 DNA: TGTGCCAGCAGCCCGCGGACAGGGGGCCGCGAGCAGTACTTC.

The genes are TRBV27 and TRBJ2-3; a possible D gene is TRBD1 (5 bases). The length of the CDR3 is 14 residues. The germline V and J ends were trimmed by 4 bases and 5 bases, with 13 bases remaining between them. Germline values: CDR1 MNHEY, CDR2 SMNVEV (reference sequence). The CDR3 loop reads CASSYGRAKDTQYF. DNA of the CDR3: TGTGCCAGCAGTTACGGCAGGGCAAAAGATACGCAGTATTTT.

This rearrangement joins TRBV30 to TRBJ2-2; possibly TRBD2 for D (5 bases). V shed 1 base and J shed 6 bases, with 15 bases lying between them. The length of the CDR3 is 15 residues. The germline gives CDR1 GTSNPN, CDR2 SVGIG (reference sequence). DNA of the CDR3: TGTGCCTGGAGTGCTCTTCGGGATGGGGCCGGGGAGCTGTTTTTT. The encoded protein is CAWSALRDGAGELFF.

The chain couples TRBV5-1 to TRBJ2-3, with D hard to call. Germline CDR1 reads SGHRS; CDR2 reads YFSETQ. The CDR3 contains 13 residues. Trimming took 3 bases from V and 6 from J, leaving 11 bases between them. In DNA form, the CDR3 reads TGCGCCAGCAGCTCCCTTTATGCGGATACGCAGTATTTT. Residues: CASSSLYADTQYF.

The V gene is TRBV10-3, the J gene TRBJ1-2; a weak D match, TRBD1 (5 bases). Trimming cost V 2 bases and J 5 bases, with 9 bases left between them. The CDR3 loop spans 13 amino acids. Germline-derived CDR1 and CDR2 are ENHRY and SYGVKD. The CDR3 loop reads CAISEISGYGYTF. CDR3 DNA: TGTGCCATCAGTGAGATATCAGGGTATGGCTACACCTTC.

The chain links TRBV30 to TRBJ1-3; D uncertain. Germline values: CDR1 GTSNPN, CDR2 SVGIG (reference sequence). The CDR3 is 18 residues long. V lost 0 bases, J lost 0 bases, and 18 bases lay in between. This chain's CDR3 is CAWSVPWKEQISGNTIYF. The CDR3 DNA reads TGTGCCTGGAGTGTACCATGGAAGGAACAGATCTCTGGAAACACCATATATTTT.

The rearrangement joins TRBV4-3 to TRBJ2-7; TRBD1 is a possible D gene (5 bases). Trimming removed 0 bases from V and 1 base from J, with 16 bases in between. CDR1 and CDR2 from the germline V gene are LGHNA and YSLEER. The CDR3 runs 17 residues. The CDR3 nucleotides are TGCGCCAGCAGCCAAGATCGAAGGGGTATCGGATCCTACGAGCAGTACTTC. It translates to CASSQDRRGIGSYEQYF.

The J gene is TRBJ1-1, the V gene TRBV7-9; 8 nucleotides line up with TRBD1. This CDR3 comprises 16 residues. With V trimmed by 4 bases and J by 1 base, 8 bases remained unmatched. CDR1 and CDR2 (germline): SEHNR, FQNEAQ (reference sequence). This CDR3 reads CASSSPLTGGNTEAFF. For the CDR3, the DNA is TGTGCCAGCAGCTCGCCTCTTACAGGGGGGAACACTGAAGCTTTCTTT.

The rearrangement links TRBV7-2 to TRBJ2-7, with 8 bases aligning to TRBD2. V shed 5 bases and J 5 bases; nucleotides not matched to a gene: 14. The CDR3 is 16 amino acids. The germline V gene encodes CDR1 SGHTA and CDR2 FQGNSA. CDR3: CASSPPGGGGPHEQYF. CDR3 DNA sequence: TGTGCCAGCAGCCCTCCTGGGGGCGGGGGGCCCCACGAGCAGTACTTC.

This clone was counted only a few times. The chain carries TRBV21-1 and TRBJ1-1. TRBV21-1 is labeled a pseudogene. There are 13 residues in the CDR3. The CDR3 DNA follows: TGTGCCAGCAGTCCTCCTTGGAACACTGAAGCTTTCTTT. Its protein is CASSPPWNTEAFF.

The chain carries TRBV5-5 and TRBJ1-1; a possible D gene is TRBD1 (5 bases). The CDR3 runs to 15 residues. Germline lookup yields CDR1 SGHKS and CDR2 YYEKEE (reference sequence). V lost 6 bases and J 4 bases, leaving 19 bases between the germline ends. In nucleotides, the CDR3 is TGTGCCAGCATCCCTTTGGGGGGTTTGGCCACTGAAGCTTTCTTT. Its translation is CASIPLGGLATEAFF.

This sequence joins TRBV5-1 and TRBJ2-7; 7 nucleotides line up with TRBD1. Germline V lookup: CDR1 SGHRS, CDR2 YFSETQ. The CDR3 runs 18 residues. Trimming took 4 bases from V and 4 from J; bases not matched to a gene: 20. CDR3 in amino acids: CASSLEELDRDIRYEQYF. Written as DNA, the CDR3 is TGCGCCAGCAGCCTGGAGGAGCTAGACAGGGACATTCGGTACGAGCAGTACTTC.